This record covers a single TCR beta chain. Its antigen is unknown. Germline V gives CDR1 SGHDT, CDR2 YYEEEE. V dropped 0 bases and J dropped 8; count of bases not matched to a gene: 10. The CDR3 consists of 17 residues. Sequencing was performed with immunoSEQ multiplex PCR; in TCRdb, only in-frame clones are kept and a portion is missing. Counted here are more than 95,000 clones, approximately 88% occurring once; the ten biggest clones make up more than 1.5%. The sample originates from a study of cytomegalovirus exposure and HLA in healthy donors. Study in general: The 100 to 150 validation repertoires and the roughly 670 first-cohort repertoires shared a platform, a later analysis reported.

Study-level findings and limits: Among TCR beta chains, those listed as cytomegalovirus-associated numbered about 160.

It was the 120-subject validation cohort, separate from the approximately 700-subject first cohort, to which the donors belonged. The TCR originated in a woman between 18 and 29 years old in good health and CMV-seronegative. Sequencing was done on a sample of PBMCs. The gene calls are TRBV5-6 and TRBJ2-1, with 11 nucleotides matching TRBD2. CDR3 DNA sequence: TGTGCCAGCAGCTTGGACACTAGCGGGAGTTTGCGCGATGAGCAGTTCTTC. Its protein product is CASSLDTSGSLRDEQFF.